This T cell receptor (beta chain) derives from a study of blood T cell repertoires in COVID-19. At the level of the study: Researchers got acute and convalescent COVID-19 samples from the United States, Italy and Spain. From T cells, B-cell-depleted T cells, or PBMCs came the material, which was cDNA or gDNA.

Germline trimming cut 4 bases from V and 13 bases from J; bases unmatched to any gene: 10. The CDR3 spans 13 residues. The germline gives CDR1 MDHEN, CDR2 SYDVKM. In the source study's methods: Nucleated cell number was recorded as an estimate derived from reference gene primer amplification. The data were produced by immunoSEQ multiplex PCR, yet TCRdb's version contains in-frame clones alone and is incomplete. V and J calls and clone size come straight from that table; D and trimming were deduced from the DNA. The data show about 490,000 clones, 80% to 90% seen once. Sequenced sample: peripheral blood. The chain recombines TRBV28 with TRBJ2-1; 7 nucleotides align to TRBD1. The TCR was taken from a human donor in a cohort sampled during active COVID-19. CDR3 bases: TGTGCCAGCAGTTCCCCCCCGAGACAGGGACAGTTCTTC. Its translation: CASSSPPRQGQFF.